A selection of T cell receptor beta chains follows, all from one sample in a study of T cells in Graves' hyperthyroidism and ophthalmopathy. TCRdb fed the multiplex PCR reads into MiXCR, producing one record per CDR3 protein. The data show hundreds of thousands of distinct CDR3 sequences, with about 15% seen just once and around 13% held by the top ten. Specimen: blood. The receptors here all came from a woman aged 50 to 60 with Graves' ophthalmopathy. CDR3s include the opening cysteine and the closing phenylalanine or tryptophan. D genes are given only for firm matches. Clone size appears in some rows only: once, few, many, or a class for an expanded clone.

d_call,clone_size,j_call,v_call,cdr3_nt,cdr3_aa
NA,many,TRBJ2-2,TRBV7-3,TGTGCCAGCAGGGAAACCGGGGAGCTGTTTTTT,CASRETGELFF
NA,many,TRBJ1-2,TRBV20-1,TGCAGTGCCACCAGGGCCGACAACTATGGCTACACCTTC,CSATRADNYGYTF
TRBD2,many,TRBJ2-1,TRBV28,TGTGCCAGCAGTTTATTATCCAGCGGGAGTGACAATGAGCAGTTCTTC,CASSLLSSGSDNEQFF
NA,many,TRBJ2-1,TRBV30,TGTGCCCGGACCCGGGCTAGCGAGAACAATGAGCAGTTCTTC,CARTRASENNEQFF
TRBD1,many,TRBJ2-5,TRBV11-2,TGTGCCAGTGGGACAGGGCTTCAGAAGACCCAGTACTTC,CASGTGLQKTQYF
NA,NA,TRBJ1-2,TRBV6-1,TGTGCCAGCAGCACCCGGGTGGCTGTGTATGGCTACACCTTC,CASSTRVAVYGYTF
TRBD2,NA,TRBJ2-5,TRBV15,TGTGCCACCAGCAGGGGAGGGGTAGGGCAAGAGACCCGGTACTTC,CATSRGGVGQETRYF
NA,many,TRBJ2-1,TRBV15,TGTGCCACCGGATCGGACCGGAGCCTCTCCTACAATGAGCAGTTCTTC,CATGSDRSLSYNEQFF
TRBD2,many,TRBJ2-3,TRBV27,TGTGCCAGCAGATCTAGCGGGGGTTCCACAGATACGCAGTATTTT,CASRSSGGSTDTQYF
NA,few,TRBJ1-6,TRBV20-1,TGCAGTGCTAGAGATTTAGAAGACTCCTATAATTCACCCCTCCACTTT,CSARDLEDSYNSPLHF
NA,NA,TRBJ2-1,TRBV6-6,TGTGCCAGCAGTTACTCTCCGGGTATAGATGAGCAGTTCTTC,CASSYSPGIDEQFF
NA,many,TRBJ1-5,TRBV11-1,TGTGCCAGCAGCTTAGGTACAGCAGACAATCAGCCCCAGCATTTT,CASSLGTADNQPQHF
NA,many,TRBJ1-5,TRBV30,TGTGCCTGGAGTCGACAGTCCTATCATTCGCCCCAGCATTTT,CAWSRQSYHSPQHF
TRBD2,few,TRBJ2-7,TRBV5-1,TGCGCCAGCAGCACCGGACTAGCGGGAGGGCCCCTCGGGTATGAGCAGTACTTC,CASSTGLAGGPLGYEQYF
NA,many,TRBJ2-3,TRBV24-1,TGTGCCACCAGTCCCTCCGGAGGGGGATACACAGATACGCAGTATTTT,CATSPSGGGYTDTQYF
NA,NA,TRBJ1-1,TRBV6-1,TGTGCCAGCAGTGGGCCGGGACATCCGAACACTGAAGCTTTCTTT,CASSGPGHPNTEAFF
TRBD2,many,TRBJ2-7,TRBV28,TGTGCCAGCAGAGGACTAGCGGGAGCAATGCCCAACGAGCAGTACTTC,CASRGLAGAMPNEQYF
NA,many,TRBJ1-1,TRBV7-2,TGTGCCAGCAGCCGTGCGCAGGGGAACACTGAAGCTTTCTTT,CASSRAQGNTEAFF